The 20 T cell receptor beta chains below were found in one sample sequenced in a study of radiotherapy plus CTLA-4 blockade in lung cancer. Data came from immunoSEQ multiplex PCR; TCRdb stores just in-frame clones and leaves some out. The data show 30,000 to 40,000 clones, with 70% seen just once and 4% held by the top ten. The source was peripheral blood, collected from a patient treated with radiotherapy plus ipilimumab. All receptors derive from a human donor with non-small cell lung cancer who had stable disease on radiotherapy plus ipilimumab.

The CDR3 loop reads CASSLSGLQETQYF. The CDR3 DNA sequence: TGTGCCAGCAGCTTAAGTGGGTTGCAAGAGACCCAGTACTTC. The rearrangement uses TRBV7-3 and TRBJ2-5; no definite D call. The CDR3 is 14 amino acids. The V end lost 1 base, the J end lost 2 bases, and 8 bases lay between the germline ends. Germline assignment: CDR1 SGHTA and CDR2 FQGTGA.

This chain links TRBV7-2 with TRBJ2-5, with D unclear. The CDR3 runs 15 residues. Germline CDR1 is SGHTA and CDR2 is FQGNSA. Trimming shortened V by 3 bases and J by 1 base, and 12 bases separated the two germline ends. This CDR3 reads CASSFGLTLQETQYF. In DNA, the CDR3 is TGTGCCAGCAGCTTCGGTCTTACCCTCCAAGAGACCCAGTACTTC.

The chain uses TRBV4-1 and TRBJ1-1; D unclear. Germline-derived CDR1 and CDR2 are MGHRA and YSYEKL. The CDR3 has 12 residues. Trimming took 1 base from V and 1 from J, leaving 1 base between them. CDR3 protein: CASSQGNTEAFF. The DNA of the CDR3 is TGCGCCAGCAGCCAAGGGAACACTGAAGCTTTCTTT.

This sequence joins TRBV15 and TRBJ1-1; 7 bases fit TRBD1. CDR3 length: 14 amino acids. CDR1 and CDR2 from the germline V gene are LNHNV and YYDKDF (reference sequence). V shed 4 bases and J 3 bases; nucleotides not matched to a gene: 5. This CDR3 reads CATSTLRGDTEAFF. CDR3 bases: TGTGCCACCAGCACGCTCAGGGGGGACACTGAAGCTTTCTTT.

This chain uses TRBV19 with TRBJ2-3, with 8 bases lining up with TRBD2. The ends lost 4 bases at V and 5 bases at J; junction bases unmatched: 8. From germline, CDR1 is LNHDA and CDR2 SQIVND (reference sequence). The CDR3 runs 15 residues. The CDR3 is CASSNKGGGLDTQYF. The CDR3 region has the DNA TGTGCCAGTAGTAACAAGGGCGGGGGGCTAGATACGCAGTATTTT.

This sequence joins TRBV28 and TRBJ1-2; unclear D gene. V was pared by 6 bases and J by 6 bases, with 14 bases between. Germline CDR1 is MDHEN and CDR2 is SYDVKM. The CDR3 is 13 amino acids. In DNA, the CDR3 is TGTGCCAGCAGGATTACAAGAGCTGATGGCTACACCTTC. Residues: CASRITRADGYTF.

Sample share makes this clone medium-sized. The V and J genes are TRBV10-1 and TRBJ2-7; D tentatively fits TRBD1 or TRBD2 (5 bases each). V was cut by 1 base and J by 2 bases, with 9 bases left in between. The V gene's germline CDR1 is WNHNN and CDR2 SYGVQD (reference sequence). The CDR3 sequence is 14 residues long. The CDR3 DNA reads as TGCGCCAGCAGTGAGTGGGGGTCCCCCTACGAGCAGTACTTC. It specifies CASSEWGSPYEQYF.

The gene calls are TRBV14 and TRBJ2-7; no clear D. CDR1 and CDR2 from the germline V gene are SGHDN and FVKESK. This CDR3 is built from 15 residues. Trimming shortened V by 0 bases and J by 2 bases, and 11 bases separated the two germline ends. The CDR3 region has the DNA TGTGCCAGCAGCCAAGATCTTGTTACGACCTACGAGCAGTACTTC. Amino acids: CASSQDLVTTYEQYF.

The V and J genes are TRBV10-3 and TRBJ2-3; D gene uncertain. CDR3 length: 14 residues. Trimming took off 2 bases at V and 4 bases at J, with 10 bases between the two ends. Germline V gives CDR1 ENHRY, CDR2 SYGVKD. The CDR3 region has the DNA TGTGCCATCAGTGAGACCTCATCCCCAGATACGCAGTATTTT. It translates to CAISETSSPDTQYF.

The rearrangement links TRBV6-1 to TRBJ2-1; 10 bases align to TRBD2. CDR3 length: 16 amino acids. The V gene end was trimmed by 2 bases and the J gene end by 10 bases; junction bases not matched to a gene: 11. Germline CDR1 reads MNHNS; CDR2 reads SASEGT. CDR3 in DNA: TGTGCCAGCAGTGAATATGCTAGCGGGGGCCAGGGAGAGCAGTTCTTC. Protein product: CASSEYASGGQGEQFF.

This clone is termed medium-sized. The chain combines TRBV19 with TRBJ2-3, with 8 bases aligning to TRBD1. J gave up 4 bases and V 5 bases, and 8 bases lay outside the gene matches. The CDR3 loop spans 15 amino acids. Germline-derived CDR1 and CDR2 are LNHDA and SQIVND (reference sequence). The CDR3 coding sequence is TGTGCCAGTAGTTCAGGGGGCGGTCGCGCAGATACGCAGTATTTT. Its translation: CASSSGGGRADTQYF.

The J gene is TRBJ1-6, the V gene TRBV12-5; no reliable D call. Trimming took 0 bases from V and 7 from J, leaving 4 bases between them. The CDR3 is made up of 13 amino acids. Germline CDR1 LGHNT, CDR2 FRNRAP. In nucleotides, the CDR3 is TGTGCTAGTGGTTTGGTACAAAATTCACCCCTCCACTTT. Translated, it gives CASGLVQNSPLHF.

Only a few counts were recorded for this clone. The rearrangement links TRBV5-1 to TRBJ2-2; either TRBD1 or TRBD2 may supply D (5 bases each). Germline V lookup: CDR1 SGHRS, CDR2 YFSETQ. The CDR3 spans 15 residues. V shed 0 bases and J shed 7 bases, with 13 bases lying between them. DNA for the CDR3: TGCGCCAGCAGCTTGGAGGGCAGGGAGAGCGGGGAGCTGTTTTTT. Amino acids: CASSLEGRESGELFF.

The rearrangement links TRBV6-1 to TRBJ2-3; D is uncertain. The CDR3 sequence is 14 residues long. With 7 bases removed from V and 0 bases from J, the gap between germline ends came to 11 bases. Per germline, CDR1 MNHNS and CDR2 SASEGT. The CDR3 nucleotides are TGTGCCAGCAAGCTCCCCGCTAGCACAGATACGCAGTATTTT. Protein product: CASKLPASTDTQYF.

This chain uses TRBV7-9 with TRBJ1-4; no clear D gene. Germline CDR1 and CDR2: SEHNR and FQNEAQ (reference sequence). Trimming removed 5 bases from V and 5 bases from J, with 3 bases in between. The CDR3 extends over 11 amino acids. CDR3 region: CASSPNEKLFF. Here the CDR3 DNA reads TGTGCCAGCAGCCCAAATGAAAAACTGTTTTTT.

The chain recombines TRBV11-2 with TRBJ2-7; D is unresolved. The CDR3 runs 14 residues. V lost 5 bases and J lost 3, with 14 bases in between. The germline V gene has CDR1 SGHAT and CDR2 FQNNGV. In DNA, the CDR3 is TGTGCCAGCAGCCAAAGAGGTCCGCTCTACGAGCAGTACTTC. Its translation: CASSQRGPLYEQYF.

CDR3 sequence reads: CASSLSGTDTQYF. Here the CDR3 DNA reads TGTGCCAGCAGTTTATCGGGCACAGATACGCAGTATTTT. The chain uses TRBV27 and TRBJ2-3; no definite D call. V dropped 0 bases and J dropped 1 base, with 2 bases sitting between them. CDR1 is MNHEY, CDR2 SMNVEV, per germline (reference sequence). The CDR3 loop spans 13 amino acids.

This chain connects TRBV11-1 to TRBJ2-3, with 11 bases identical to TRBD2. Germline V CDR1 and CDR2: SGHAT, FQDESV (reference sequence). The CDR3 totals 16 residues. J lost 2 bases, V lost 5 bases, and 6 bases had no gene match. In DNA, the CDR3 is TGTGCCAGCAGCCCCGGGACTAGCGGTTTCACAGATACGCAGTATTTT. It specifies CASSPGTSGFTDTQYF.

The rearrangement links TRBV11-2 to TRBJ2-7; 7 bases map to TRBD1. The CDR3 loop spans 17 amino acids. V gave up 4 bases and J gave up 5 bases; unmatched junction bases: 17. From germline, CDR1 is SGHAT and CDR2 FQNNGV. CDR3 residues: CASSSISRRGQSHEQYF. As DNA, the CDR3 is TGTGCCAGCAGCTCCATATCCCGTAGGGGGCAGTCTCACGAGCAGTACTTC.

The rearrangement uses TRBV6-6 and TRBJ2-7; tentative D call: TRBD1 (5 bases). Germline CDR1 and CDR2: MNHNY and SVGAGI (reference sequence). Trimming pared 4 bases from V and 3 bases from J, leaving 16 bases between. The CDR3 contains 15 residues. The CDR3 here is CASSFLNPDSYEQYF. The CDR3 DNA follows: TGTGCCAGCAGTTTCCTAAACCCCGACAGCTACGAGCAGTACTTC.